Listed below are T cell receptor beta chains from one sample, sequenced in a study of shared clonotypes between healthy human individuals. Assay used: immunoSEQ multiplex PCR; TCRdb lists only in-frame clones, some missing. Among around 2.1 million clones listed, 85% to 95% were seen once. Sample: naive CD8+ T cells from PBMCs. The origin of the receptors is a man aged 18 to 29 in good health. Some clones in this sample may be carry-over from other donors' samples. Both conserved end residues are part of each CDR3. Each record gives: V gene, clone size, J gene, D gene, CDR3 DNA, CDR3 protein. The D gene is left open where the match is weak. Size is stated for part of the rows, as once, few or many counts, or as a class when the clone is expanded.

v_call: TRBV9
clone_size: .
j_call: TRBJ1-2
d_call: .
cdr3_nt: TGTGCCAGCAGCTCCCTGACAGGTCGGATTTATGGCTACACCTTC
cdr3_aa: CASSSLTGRIYGYTF

v_call: TRBV7-3
clone_size: .
j_call: TRBJ2-5
d_call: .
cdr3_nt: TGTGCCAGCAGCCCGTTCGGGGATTCACAAGAGACCCAGTACTTC
cdr3_aa: CASSPFGDSQETQYF

v_call: TRBV15
clone_size: .
j_call: TRBJ2-2
d_call: TRBD2
cdr3_nt: TGTGCCACCAGCAGAGATCTGACTAGCGGGATGACTGGGGAGCTGTTTTTT
cdr3_aa: CATSRDLTSGMTGELFF

v_call: TRBV28
clone_size: .
j_call: TRBJ1-1
d_call: TRBD1
cdr3_nt: TGTGCCAGCAGTTTAACTGTTACAGGGGAGGGCACTGAAGCTTTCTTT
cdr3_aa: CASSLTVTGEGTEAFF

v_call: TRBV11-2
clone_size: .
j_call: TRBJ2-7
d_call: .
cdr3_nt: TGTGCCAGCAGCTTGGGCGGGAACTACGAGCAGTACTTC
cdr3_aa: CASSLGGNYEQYF

v_call: TRBV27
clone_size: .
j_call: TRBJ2-3
d_call: TRBD2
cdr3_nt: TGTGCCAGCAGTTCAAAGACTAGCGGGCCCCCGGGTGAGCAGTATTTT
cdr3_aa: CASSSKTSGPPGEQYF

v_call: TRBV27
clone_size: .
j_call: TRBJ2-7
d_call: .
cdr3_nt: TGTGCCAGCAGTTTATCGGTAGGCGTTGCCTACGAGCAGTACTTC
cdr3_aa: CASSLSVGVAYEQYF

v_call: TRBV28
clone_size: .
j_call: TRBJ2-1
d_call: .
cdr3_nt: TGTGCCAGCAGTCAGATGACGGGCACCCCCTACAATGAGCAGTTCTTC
cdr3_aa: CASSQMTGTPYNEQFF

v_call: TRBV19
clone_size: .
j_call: TRBJ1-1
d_call: .
cdr3_nt: TGTGCCAGTAGTAGTTGGGGGCCGACTGAAGCTTTCTTT
cdr3_aa: CASSSWGPTEAFF

v_call: TRBV6-1
clone_size: .
j_call: TRBJ2-7
d_call: .
cdr3_nt: TGTGCCAGCAGTGAAACTGCGGCGGCTAACTACGAGCAGTACTTC
cdr3_aa: CASSETAAANYEQYF

v_call: TRBV27
clone_size: .
j_call: TRBJ2-7
d_call: .
cdr3_nt: TGTGCCAGCGCTGGACAGTCTTACGAGCAGTACTTC
cdr3_aa: CASAGQSYEQYF

v_call: TRBV29-1
clone_size: .
j_call: TRBJ2-3
d_call: TRBD2
cdr3_nt: TGCAGCGTTGACAGCGGGAGCCCCACAGATACGCAGTATTTT
cdr3_aa: CSVDSGSPTDTQYF

v_call: TRBV15
clone_size: .
j_call: TRBJ1-5
d_call: TRBD1
cdr3_nt: TGTGCCACGAGCGACAGGGACAATCAGCCCCAGCATTTT
cdr3_aa: CATSDRDNQPQHF

v_call: TRBV28
clone_size: .
j_call: TRBJ2-7
d_call: .
cdr3_nt: TGTGCCAGCAGAGCAGGGTGGCCCTACGAGCAGTACTTC
cdr3_aa: CASRAGWPYEQYF

v_call: TRBV19
clone_size: .
j_call: TRBJ1-1
d_call: .
cdr3_nt: TGTGCCAGCCAACCATTTCAGGGGAACACTGAAGCTTTCTTT
cdr3_aa: CASQPFQGNTEAFF

v_call: TRBV28
clone_size: once
j_call: TRBJ1-5
d_call: .
cdr3_nt: TGTGCCAGCAGTTACTTCGTAGATAGCAATCAGCCCCAGCATTTT
cdr3_aa: CASSYFVDSNQPQHF

v_call: TRBV23-1
clone_size: .
j_call: TRBJ1-1
d_call: .
cdr3_nt: TGCGCCAGCATGAAAGGACCTCGGCTGAGCATGAACACTGAAGCTTTCTTT
cdr3_aa: CASMKGPRLSMNTEAFF

v_call: TRBV29-1
clone_size: .
j_call: TRBJ2-3
d_call: .
cdr3_nt: TGCAGCGTTACAGGGCCGTCTGGAGATACGCAGTATTTT
cdr3_aa: CSVTGPSGDTQYF

v_call: TRBV11-2
clone_size: .
j_call: TRBJ2-7
d_call: .
cdr3_nt: TGTGCCAGCAGCTTACGGGACAACTCCTACGAGCAGTACTTC
cdr3_aa: CASSLRDNSYEQYF

v_call: TRBV6-5
clone_size: .
j_call: TRBJ1-2
d_call: .
cdr3_nt: TGTGCCAGCAGCCACACGGACCACCCCTATGGCTACACCTTC
cdr3_aa: CASSHTDHPYGYTF

v_call: TRBV27
clone_size: .
j_call: TRBJ2-7
d_call: .
cdr3_nt: TGTGCCAGCAGACCAACCATTCGCCGTGACGAGCAGTACTTC
cdr3_aa: CASRPTIRRDEQYF

v_call: TRBV27
clone_size: .
j_call: TRBJ2-1
d_call: TRBD1
cdr3_nt: TGTGCCAGCAGTTTAGGGACAGCTGACCCTAGCTCCTACAATGAGCAGTTCTTC
cdr3_aa: CASSLGTADPSSYNEQFF

v_call: TRBV29-1
clone_size: .
j_call: TRBJ2-5
d_call: .
cdr3_nt: TGCAGCGTTGTCAGGGGTGGGGAGACCCAGTACTTC
cdr3_aa: CSVVRGGETQYF

v_call: TRBV27
clone_size: .
j_call: TRBJ2-2
d_call: TRBD2
cdr3_nt: TGTGCCAGCAGTCTTCTCGGGACTAGCGGGAGTTCCGGGGAGCTGTTTTTT
cdr3_aa: CASSLLGTSGSSGELFF

v_call: TRBV27
clone_size: few
j_call: TRBJ1-5
d_call: .
cdr3_nt: TGTGCCAGCAGTTCCACTAATCAGCCCCAGCATTTT
cdr3_aa: CASSSTNQPQHF

v_call: TRBV10-3
clone_size: .
j_call: TRBJ2-7
d_call: TRBD1
cdr3_nt: TGTGCCATCAGCCCAGGGACAGGGGGCGAGCAGTACTTC
cdr3_aa: CAISPGTGGEQYF

v_call: TRBV28
clone_size: .
j_call: TRBJ2-7
d_call: .
cdr3_nt: TGTGCCAGCAGACCCCCTGGGACCCCGACCTACGAGCAGTACTTC
cdr3_aa: CASRPPGTPTYEQYF

v_call: TRBV5-6
clone_size: .
j_call: TRBJ1-4
d_call: .
cdr3_nt: TGTGCCAGCAGCTCTGCTCAGGGGAAGGAAGGGTTTGATGAAAAACTGTTTTTT
cdr3_aa: CASSSAQGKEGFDEKLFF

v_call: TRBV19
clone_size: once
j_call: TRBJ1-5
d_call: .
cdr3_nt: TGTGCCAGTAGTATCCTTGGGGATAATCAGCCCCAGCATTTT
cdr3_aa: CASSILGDNQPQHF

v_call: TRBV2
clone_size: once
j_call: TRBJ2-3
d_call: .
cdr3_nt: TGTGCCAGCAGTGAAGCGCTTTCGATATCGGGCACAGATACGCAGTATTTT
cdr3_aa: CASSEALSISGTDTQYF

v_call: TRBV11-2
clone_size: .
j_call: TRBJ2-1
d_call: .
cdr3_nt: TGTGCCAGCGGCGGAGCCTACAATGAGCAGTTCTTC
cdr3_aa: CASGGAYNEQFF

v_call: TRBV14
clone_size: .
j_call: TRBJ1-2
d_call: .
cdr3_nt: TGTGCCAGCAGCCAAAGTGGGATATTTGGCTATGGCTACACCTTC
cdr3_aa: CASSQSGIFGYGYTF

v_call: TRBV7-9
clone_size: .
j_call: TRBJ1-1
d_call: .
cdr3_nt: TGTGCCAGCAGCCCAGATTGGGGCGGCACTGAAGCTTTCTTT
cdr3_aa: CASSPDWGGTEAFF

v_call: TRBV12-2
clone_size: .
j_call: TRBJ1-4
d_call: .
cdr3_nt: TGTGCAAGTCGCCCCCGGGGGGAAAAACTGTTTTTT
cdr3_aa: CASRPRGEKLFF

v_call: TRBV20-1
clone_size: .
j_call: TRBJ1-1
d_call: TRBD1
cdr3_nt: TGCAGTGCTGGGACAGTTGAAGCTTTCTTT
cdr3_aa: CSAGTVEAFF

v_call: TRBV7-2
clone_size: .
j_call: TRBJ2-1
d_call: TRBD2
cdr3_nt: TGTGCCAGCAGCTCGGGACTAGCGGGACTCCCCTACAATGAGCAGTTCTTC
cdr3_aa: CASSSGLAGLPYNEQFF